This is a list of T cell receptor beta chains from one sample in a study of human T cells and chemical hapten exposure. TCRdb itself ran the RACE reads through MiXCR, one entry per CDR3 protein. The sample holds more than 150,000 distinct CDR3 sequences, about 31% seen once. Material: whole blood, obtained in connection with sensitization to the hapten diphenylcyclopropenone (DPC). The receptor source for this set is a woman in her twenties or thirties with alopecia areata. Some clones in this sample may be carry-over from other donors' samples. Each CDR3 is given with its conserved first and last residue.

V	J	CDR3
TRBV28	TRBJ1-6	CASRRDSGYNSPLHF
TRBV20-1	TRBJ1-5	CSASRGIGQPQHF
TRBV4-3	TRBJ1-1	CASSQTYGDSEAFF
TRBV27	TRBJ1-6	CASSLTGDSPLHF
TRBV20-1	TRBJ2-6	CSAIQSSGANVLTF
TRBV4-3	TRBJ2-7	CASSHGQGETYEQYF
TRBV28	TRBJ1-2	CASSLPGGQENYGYTF
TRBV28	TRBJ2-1	CASSPRTSGGNNEQFF
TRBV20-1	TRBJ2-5	CSAIRLGETQYF
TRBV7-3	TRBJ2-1	CASSPELESGEQFF
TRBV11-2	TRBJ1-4	CASSLGVATNEKLFF
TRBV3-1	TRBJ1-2	CASSPNRGQVNGYTF
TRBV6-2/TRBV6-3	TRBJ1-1	CASPRGHFRTEAFF
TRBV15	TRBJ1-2	CATSRDYAGQGANGYTF
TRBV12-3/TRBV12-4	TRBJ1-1	CASRRFSMNTEAFF
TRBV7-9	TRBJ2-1	CASSLEGGQGRRFF
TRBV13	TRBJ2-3	CASSLGNSGITDTQYF
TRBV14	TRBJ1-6	CASSQDIGAGNVVLHF
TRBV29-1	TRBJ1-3	CSAAGGDGSGNTIYF
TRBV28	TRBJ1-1	CASLDGELKAFF
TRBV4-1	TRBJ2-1	CASSQDSGSLPSEQFF
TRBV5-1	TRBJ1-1	CASSQQGNTEAFF
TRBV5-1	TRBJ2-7	CASTVGRVSDEQYF
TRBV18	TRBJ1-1	CASSRALRDLQNTEAFF
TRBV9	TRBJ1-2	CASSVVGTRDGYTF
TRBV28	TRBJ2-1	CASSLLGTSYNEQFF
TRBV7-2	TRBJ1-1	CASSVELRAEAFF
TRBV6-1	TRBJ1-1	CASSLEGVSTEAFF
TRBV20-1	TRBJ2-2	CSARDLGRERVGTGELFF
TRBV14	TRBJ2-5	CASSQDLPGAFQETQYF
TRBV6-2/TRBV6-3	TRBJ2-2	CASSYWGDTGELFF
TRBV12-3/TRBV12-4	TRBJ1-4	CASSLLLGQGNEKLFF
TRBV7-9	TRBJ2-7	CASSLGPAGASYEQYF
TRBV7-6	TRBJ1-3	CASSLQGNRNTIYF
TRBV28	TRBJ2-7	CASRRTSGSNYEQYF
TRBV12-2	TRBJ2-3	CASRLPSGLAADTQYF
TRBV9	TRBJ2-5	CASSAGTSGGERGETQYF
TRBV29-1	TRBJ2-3	CSVVLAISTDTQYF
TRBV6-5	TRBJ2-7	CASSKMQGRGGQYF
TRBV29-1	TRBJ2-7	CSVLGQAIYEQYF
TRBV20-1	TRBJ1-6	CSAREPGQGAGSRSPLHF
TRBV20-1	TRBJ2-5	CSARDLIHRLIQETQYF
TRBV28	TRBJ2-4	CASSFEVAKNIQYF
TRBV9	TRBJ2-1	CASSVDPRGKSNEQFF
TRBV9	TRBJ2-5	CASSVGASGTHETQYF
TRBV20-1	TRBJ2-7	CSAQQGATMYEQYF
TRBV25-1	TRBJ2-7	CASAETYEQYF
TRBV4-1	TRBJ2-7	CASSPTGSLGGYEQYF
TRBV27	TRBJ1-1	CASSKAHRDEAFF